The 7 T cell receptor beta chains listed next were all sequenced from one sample in a study of blood T cell repertoires in COVID-19. Profiling relied on immunoSEQ multiplex PCR, and the TCRdb table lists in-frame clones only, not all of them. Among under 150,000 clones listed, roughly four fifths were seen once. Sequencing was done on a sample of peripheral blood. These receptors came from a man between 70 and 80 years old with active or convalescent COVID-19.

The chain joins TRBV7-9 to TRBJ2-4; 8 nucleotides line up with TRBD1. Per germline, CDR1 SEHNR and CDR2 FQNEAQ (reference sequence). The CDR3 runs 13 residues. The trim removed 5 bases at V and 8 bases at J, leaving 5 bases unmatched. DNA for the CDR3: TGTGCCAGCAGCACAGGACAGGGTGACATTCAGTACTTC. This codes for CASSTGQGDIQYF.

A single count supports this clone. The rearrangement uses TRBV2 and TRBJ2-5; the D gene is possibly TRBD1 (5 bases). This CDR3 comprises 13 residues. Trimming took off 7 bases at V and 0 bases at J, with 9 bases between the two ends. CDR1 and CDR2 (germline): SNHLY, FYNNEI. CDR3 in amino acids: CASKTGYQETQYF. As DNA, the CDR3 is TGTGCCAGCAAAACAGGATACCAAGAGACCCAGTACTTC.

The chain employs TRBV11-1 and TRBJ2-5; no clear D. Germline-derived CDR1 and CDR2 are SGHAT and FQDESV (reference sequence). The CDR3 is 15 amino acids. The V end lost 2 bases, the J end lost 5 bases, and 15 bases lay between the germline ends. The CDR3 nucleotides read TGTGCCAGCAGCTTAATGAAAGGTGGTAGCGAGACCCAGTACTTC. This codes for CASSLMKGGSETQYF.

This clone has more than one count but fewer than ten. CDR3 residues: CASSLAGGQGHYLSNSPLHF. The CDR3 DNA reads as TGTGCCAGCAGCTTAGCGGGGGGACAGGGGCATTATCTTAGTAATTCACCCCTCCACTTT. The V gene is TRBV7-2, the J gene TRBJ1-6; 10 positions agree with TRBD1. V was clipped by 0 bases and J by 6 bases; unmatched bases: 14. CDR1 SGHTA and CDR2 FQGNSA come from the germline V gene. The CDR3 runs 20 residues.

Points on this clone: The junction and the germline gene differ at one end; a read error may be behind it. This chain connects TRBV11-2 to TRBJ2-3; 9 positions agree with TRBD2. The CDR3 loop spans 17 amino acids. The germline gives CDR1 SGHAT, CDR2 FQNNGV. The DNA for the CDR3 is TGTGCCAGCAGCTTAGAACCGAGCGGGGGGTGGCCAGACACGCAGTATTTT. Protein: CASSLEPSGGWPDTQYF.

The genes are TRBV15 and TRBJ2-5, with a possible D match to TRBD2 (6 bases). CDR3 length equals 13 residues. CDR1 LNHNV and CDR2 YYDKDF come from the germline V gene (reference sequence). V was cut by 1 base and J by 7 bases, with 10 bases left in between. CDR3 nucleotide sequence: TGTGCCACCAGCAGAGGAGGGACTGCGACCCAGTACTTC. Residues: CATSRGGTATQYF.

The V and J genes are TRBV7-8 and TRBJ1-1; TRBD1 matches 11 bases. The CDR3 sequence is 16 residues long. V shed 5 bases and J 4 bases; nucleotides not matched to a gene: 9. CDR1 is SGHVS, CDR2 FQNEAQ, per germline. The CDR3 loop reads CASSPWTGGISTEAFF. The CDR3 DNA follows: TGTGCCAGCAGCCCGTGGACAGGGGGCATCTCCACTGAAGCTTTCTTT.